This record covers a single TCR beta chain. Its target is unknown. The PCR used 60 Vbeta and 13 Jbeta primers. Using immunoSEQ multiplex PCR, the repertoire was profiled, and TCRdb retains in-frame clones only, with some absent. The sample shows under 200,000 clones, about four fifths of them seen only once. This sample is drawn from a study of cytomegalovirus exposure and HLA in healthy donors. Study-level background: Clustering assigned about 80% of the approximately 400 genotyped donors to the Caucasian-associated ancestry cluster. Whole-study results and caveats: Clonal expansion, a later analysis showed, was greater in HLA-associated TCR beta chains than in equally common others. TCR beta V- and J-gene trimming, according to a later analysis, was linked to a missense DCLRE1C variant.

The sequence was obtained from a male donor in good health and CMV-seropositive. Sequenced sample: PBMCs.

CDR3 sequence: CASSHQAGGQYEQYF. CDR3 in DNA: TGTGCCAGCAGCCATCAAGCGGGGGGGCAATACGAGCAGTACTTC. The V gene is TRBV5-4, the J gene TRBJ2-7, with 10 bases lining up with TRBD2. The CDR3 loop spans 15 amino acids. The V gene's germline CDR1 is SGHNT and CDR2 YYREEE (reference sequence). Trimming cost V 4 bases and J 4 bases; bases outside gene matches: 8.